The present entry profiles one T cell receptor (beta chain) with its context. This entry comes from a study of blood T cell repertoires in COVID-19. Study at large: Researchers got acute and convalescent COVID-19 samples from the United States, Italy and Spain.

Deletions cut 1 base from V and 3 bases from J, with 8 bases between. This CDR3 is built from 14 residues. The germline gives CDR1 LGHDT, CDR2 YNNKEL (reference sequence). Cohort assignment relied on participant-reported clinical history. Generated by immunoSEQ multiplex PCR, the TCRdb table keeps only in-frame clones and is missing some. Of under 450,000 clones in the sample, 80% to 85% were seen once. Specimen: PBMCs or T cells enriched from blood (not recorded which). The J gene is TRBJ2-3, the V gene TRBV3-1 (or the pseudogene TRBV3-2); D may be TRBD2 (6 bases). This receptor was identified in a woman between 45 and 65 years old who had recovered from COVID-19. The CDR3 sequence: CASSQGLETDTQYF. CDR3 nucleotides: TGTGCCAGCAGCCAAGGACTAGAGACAGATACGCAGTATTTT.